Shown below are 7 T cell receptor beta chains from a single sample sequenced in a study of blood T cell repertoires in COVID-19. Produced via immunoSEQ multiplex PCR; TCRdb's table is partial and in-frame only. Of 490,000 or so clones in the sample, around nine tenths are singletons; the top ten hold 6.5% to 8.5%. Material: PBMCs or T cells enriched from blood (not recorded which). These receptors were obtained from a woman in her sixties who had recovered from COVID-19.

The chain employs TRBV2 and TRBJ2-3; D remains unclear. The CDR3 runs 12 residues. V lost 3 bases to trimming and J lost 6 bases, with 7 bases between them. Germline lookup yields CDR1 SNHLY and CDR2 FYNNEI. Here the CDR3 DNA reads TGTGCCAGCAGTGACATCCGGGATACGCAGTATTTT. This encodes CASSDIRDTQYF. The full variable domain, its missing parts supplied by reference TRBV2 and TRBJ2-3, is EPEVTQTPSHQVTQMGQEVILRCVPISNHLYFYWYRQILGQKVEFLVSFYNNEISEKSEIFDDQFSVERPDGSNFTLKIRSTKLEDSAMYFCASSDIRDTQYFGPGTRLTVL.

This clone was picked up one time. The chain joins TRBV27 to TRBJ1-1; TRBD1 might be the D (5 bases). This CDR3 has 16 residues. Germline loops: CDR1 MNHEY, CDR2 SMNVEV (reference sequence). V was trimmed by 4 bases and J by 4 bases, leaving 19 bases between them. The CDR3 coding sequence is TGTGCCAGCAGTTCAAACCGGGGGAGGGGCGGCACTGAAGCTTTCTTT. Protein: CASSSNRGRGGTEAFF.

V is TRBV10-1 and J is TRBJ2-7, with TRBD1 matching 7 bases. Gene TRBJ2-1 matches the end of the DNA better, so the J call may be wrong. Per germline, CDR1 WNHNN and CDR2 SYGVQD (reference sequence). The CDR3 totals 13 residues. The CDR3 DNA follows: TGCGCCAGCAGTGCGGGACAGACGAATGAGCAGTTCTTC. Protein product: CASSAGQTNEQFF.

This clone was seen many times. The V gene is TRBV10-1, the J gene TRBJ2-7, with D possibly being TRBD1 (6 bases). Germline lookup yields CDR1 WNHNN and CDR2 SYGVQD (reference sequence). V dropped 6 bases and J dropped 2 bases, with 11 bases sitting between them. CDR3 length: 13 residues. The CDR3 DNA reads TGCGCCAGCAGCTCAGGACAGACCTACGAGCAGTACGTC. Translation gives CASSSGQTYEQYV.

DNA of the CDR3: TGTGCCAGCAGCAATCAGGGGGCGAACACTGAAGCTTTCTTT. Translation gives CASSNQGANTEAFF. This chain links TRBV5-6 with TRBJ1-1; 8 bases align to TRBD1. Trimming removed 4 bases from V and 1 base from J; junction bases left unmatched: 3. The CDR3 is 14 amino acids. Per the germline V gene, CDR1 is SGHDT and CDR2 is YYEEEE. Combining the CDR3 with reference TRBV5-6 and TRBJ1-1 gives the whole variable domain DAGVTQSPTHLIKTRGQQVTLRCSPKSGHDTVSWYQQALGQGPQFIFQYYEEEERQRGNFPDRFSGHQFPNYSSELNVNALLLGDSALYLCASSNQGANTEAFFGQGTRLTVV.

This rearrangement joins TRBV6-4 to TRBJ1-1, with unresolved D. V gave up 0 bases and J gave up 1 base, with 6 bases separating them. This CDR3 comprises 14 residues. CDR1 is MRHNA and CDR2 is SNTAGT in the germline V gene. The CDR3 loop reads CASSDSPGNTEAFF. The DNA for the CDR3 is TGTGCCAGCAGTGACTCCCCCGGGAACACTGAAGCTTTCTTT.

This sequence joins TRBV3-1 (or the pseudogene TRBV3-2) and TRBJ2-5; 11 bases are shared with TRBD2. This CDR3 contains 16 residues. Germline-derived CDR1 and CDR2 are LGHDT and YNNKEL (reference sequence). Losses at the gene ends were 3 bases for V and 4 bases for J; bases not matched to a gene: 7. Written as DNA, the CDR3 is TGTGCCAGCAGCCAGGCCCGACTAGCGGGGACAGAGACCCAGTACTTC. Translation gives CASSQARLAGTETQYF.